Listed below are T cell receptor beta chains from one sample, sequenced in a study of cytomegalovirus exposure and HLA in healthy donors. TCRdb keeps only in-frame clones here, not all; method: immunoSEQ multiplex PCR. In the table there are fewer than 70,000 clones, around 68% of which are singletons. Material for sequencing was PBMCs. These receptors were taken from a woman in her twenties or thirties in good health and CMV-seronegative. Each CDR3 is given with its conserved first and last residue.

j_call v_call cdr3_aa
TRBJ2-7 TRBV6-1 CASRKDSYEQYF
TRBJ2-1 TRBV14 CASSQGLGGGTHNEQFF
TRBJ1-2 TRBV30 CAWREVGAGGYTF
TRBJ1-5 TRBV5-6 CASSRDTDQPQHF
TRBJ1-6 TRBV27 CASSLDGVINSPLHF
TRBJ2-3 TRBV7-2 CASSLGTSGFKGTDTQYF
TRBJ1-1 TRBV5-4 CASSSEGLHMNTEAFF
TRBJ1-6 TRBV18 CASSPPTGGPLHF
TRBJ1-2 TRBV30 CAWGLGVSYGYTF
TRBJ1-1 TRBV5-1 CASSLARGRQGMNTEAFF
TRBJ1-6 TRBV2 CASTLGTGIHF
TRBJ2-4 TRBV7-9 CASSLGGQGLAKNIQYF
TRBJ1-5 TRBV18 CASSQGQGQPQHF
TRBJ2-1 TRBV7-2 CASSWTSGSKNEQFF